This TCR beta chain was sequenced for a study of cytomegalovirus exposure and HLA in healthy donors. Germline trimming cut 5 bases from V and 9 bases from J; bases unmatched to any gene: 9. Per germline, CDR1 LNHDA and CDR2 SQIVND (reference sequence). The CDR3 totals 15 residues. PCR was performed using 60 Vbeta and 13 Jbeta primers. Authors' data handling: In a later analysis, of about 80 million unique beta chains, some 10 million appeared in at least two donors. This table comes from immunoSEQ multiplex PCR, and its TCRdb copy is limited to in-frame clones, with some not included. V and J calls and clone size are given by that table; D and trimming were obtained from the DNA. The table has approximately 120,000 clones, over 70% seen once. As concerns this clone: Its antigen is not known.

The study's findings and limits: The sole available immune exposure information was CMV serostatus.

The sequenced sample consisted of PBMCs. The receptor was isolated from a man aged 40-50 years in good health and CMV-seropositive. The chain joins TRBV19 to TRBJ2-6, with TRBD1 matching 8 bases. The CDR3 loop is CASSERTGISNVLTF. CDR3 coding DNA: TGTGCCAGTAGTGAAAGGACAGGGATTAGCAACGTCCTGACTTTC.